The 12 T cell receptor beta chains in this list originate from one sample, sequenced in a study of yellow fever vaccine responses in identical twins listed by TCRdb under 2018. Library construction relied on RT-PCR. The instrument was an Illumina HiSeq 2500. Using fastp at Q25 and MiXCR, TCRdb reprocessed the public reads and kept productive beta chains. CDR3 protein duplicates are merged, each entry listing the most common genes and DNA. The sample has about 3,100 distinct CDR3 sequences on record, around four fifths of them singletons. Jointly, the top ten make up 1.5% to 2% of the sample. The sample was T cells from blood (PBMCs), unsorted or a sorted subset (not recorded which), taken before or after yellow fever vaccination (not recorded which). The receptors originated from a woman between 18 and 30 years old who received the yellow fever vaccine. Donor details come from another sample of the same person, matched by shared clones.

The chain employs TRBV7-9 and TRBJ1-2, with 7 positions matching TRBD1. The germline V gene encodes CDR1 SEHNR and CDR2 FQNEAQ (reference sequence). This CDR3 spans 13 amino acids. The V segment lost 5 bases and the J segment 7 bases; nucleotides outside the gene matches: 7. CDR3 nucleotides: TGTGCCAGCAGCACGCAGGGGGTCGGTGGCTACACCTTC. Protein sequence: CASSTQGVGGYTF. The complete variable domain, with remaining parts taken from reference TRBV7-9 and TRBJ1-2, reads DTGVSQNPRHKITKRGQNVTFRCDPISEHNRLYWYRQTLGQGPEFLTYFQNEAQLEKSRLLSDRFSAERPKGSFSTLEIQRTEQGDSAMYLCASSTQGVGGYTFGSGTRLTVV.

J is TRBJ1-4 and V is TRBV4-3, with D unresolved. V was clipped by 0 bases and J by 3 bases, with 2 bases between them. Germline loops: CDR1 LGHNA, CDR2 YSLEER. The CDR3 spans 13 residues. This CDR3 reads CASSQDPNEKLFF. As DNA, the CDR3 is TGCGCCAGCAGCCAAGATCCTAATGAAAAACTGTTTTTT.

The chain joins TRBV10-1 to TRBJ1-6; weak D call: TRBD1 (5 bases). Trimming took 4 bases from V and 9 from J, leaving 16 bases between them. This CDR3 has 15 residues. Germline loops: CDR1 WNHNN, CDR2 SYGVQD (reference sequence). The CDR3 DNA reads TGCGCCAGCAGTGCAGGGTTGTCGTTTGGTTCACCCCTCCACTTT. It specifies CASSAGLSFGSPLHF.

V is TRBV29-1 and J is TRBJ2-3; 11 bases agree with TRBD2. CDR3 length: 16 residues. Germline V gene data show CDR1 as SQVTM and CDR2 as ANQGSEA. The V and J ends lost 6 bases and 0 bases, in that order; junction bases with no gene match: 8. The CDR3 DNA sequence: TGCAGCGTGCTGGGGACTAGCGGCCATAGCACAGATACGCAGTATTTT. Protein product: CSVLGTSGHSTDTQYF.

The gene calls are TRBV6-5 and TRBJ1-1; D unresolved. V was shortened by 0 bases and J by 0 bases, with 5 bases between the two germline ends. The CDR3 has 14 amino acids. CDR1 and CDR2 (germline): MNHEY, SVGAGI. The CDR3 nucleotides read TGTGCCAGCAGTTACTCGTGGGTGAACACTGAAGCTTTCTTT. It translates to CASSYSWVNTEAFF.

This chain connects TRBV5-6 to TRBJ2-5, with TRBD1 identical over 7 bases. Germline loops: CDR1 SGHDT, CDR2 YYEEEE. Unmatched junction bases numbered 9, after V lost 4 bases and J lost 0 bases. The CDR3 consists of 16 residues. As DNA, the CDR3 is TGTGCCAGCAGCGGAACGGGACAGAGTTACCAAGAGACCCAGTACTTC. Translation: CASSGTGQSYQETQYF.

The genes are TRBV11-1 and TRBJ2-3, with TRBD2 as a possible D gene (6 bases). Trimming left V 5 bases short and J 2 bases short, with 11 bases between. The V gene's germline CDR1 is SGHAT and CDR2 FQDESV (reference sequence). The length of the CDR3 is 14 residues. CDR3 bases: TGTGCCAGCAGCCGGGACTTATCCACAGATACGCAGTATTTT. This codes for CASSRDLSTDTQYF.

The genes are TRBV6-9 and TRBJ1-5; no firm D call. This CDR3 comprises 13 residues. V lost 1 base to trimming and J lost 1 base, with 2 bases between them. Germline assignment: CDR1 MNHGY and CDR2 SVAAGI. CDR3 sequence (DNA): TGTGCCAGCAGTTATTTAAGCAATCAGCCCCAGCATTTT. Translated: CASSYLSNQPQHF.

The V gene is TRBV5-1, the J gene TRBJ2-7; 7 bases align to TRBD1. Germline trimming cut 1 base from V and 6 bases from J; bases unmatched to any gene: 7. Germline CDR1 and CDR2: SGHRS and YFSETQ. This CDR3 is 14 amino acids long. The CDR3 protein is CASSLILGGGEQYF. In DNA form, the CDR3 reads TGCGCCAGCAGCTTGATATTAGGGGGCGGCGAGCAGTACTTC.

CDR3 amino acids: CASSSPTGRSYEQYF. In DNA form, the CDR3 reads TGTGCCAGCAGTTCCCCGACAGGGCGCTCCTACGAGCAGTACTTC. V is TRBV28 and J is TRBJ2-7; 7 bases match TRBD1. This CDR3 is built from 15 residues. Germline CDR1 MDHEN, CDR2 SYDVKM. With 4 bases clipped from V and 0 bases from J, the junction kept 6 bases outside the gene matches. Complete variable domain (other parts from reference TRBV28 and TRBJ2-7): DVKVTQSSRYLVKRTGEKVFLECVQDMDHENMFWYRQDPGLGLRLIYFSYDVKMKEKGDIPEGYSVSREKKERFSLILESASTNQTSMYLCASSSPTGRSYEQYFGPGTRLTVT.

This chain uses TRBV5-4 with TRBJ2-3, with 10 bases fitting TRBD2. Germline V gene lookup returns CDR1 SGHNT and CDR2 YYREEE (reference sequence). The length of the CDR3 is 14 residues. V shed 4 bases, J shed 5 bases, and the junction held 4 bases outside the gene matches. The CDR3 nucleotides are TGTGCCAGCAGCGCACTAGCGGGAAGAGATACGCAGTATTTT. This gives the protein CASSALAGRDTQYF.

This clonotype was observed a handful of times. This chain links TRBV11-3 with TRBJ2-7; 7 bases align to TRBD1. Germline CDR1 is SGHNT and CDR2 is YENEEA. This CDR3 comprises 13 residues. The V and J ends lost 5 bases and 3 bases, in that order; junction bases with no gene match: 4. CDR3 sequence (DNA): TGTGCCAGCAGCCGAGGACAGGTCTACGAGCAGTACTTC. It encodes CASSRGQVYEQYF.